The subject of this entry is one T cell receptor beta chain. The antigen remains undetermined. Clones were read by immunoSEQ multiplex PCR, and TCRdb kept only the in-frame ones, dropping some. The sample lists approximately 28,000 clones; almost 85% were seen once. The data are from a study of OX40 agonist ivuxolimab in advanced cancers. Study-level findings and limits: CD8+ T cells were the subset that, on average, had more expanded clones than CD4+.

The cohort excluded patients with autoimmune disease history or systemic immunosuppression. Trimming took off 5 bases at V and 1 base at J, with 5 bases between the two ends. The CDR3 covers 12 residues. Germline V gene sequence: CDR1 MNHEY, CDR2 SVGAGI. The material sequenced was CD4+ or CD8+ T cells sorted from blood, taken in a trial of the OX40 agonist ivuxolimab. The TCR sequence derives from an adult with an advanced solid tumor such as melanoma, head and neck, liver or kidney cancer. The chain combines TRBV6-5 with TRBJ2-5, with D possibly being TRBD1 or TRBD2 (5 bases each). The CDR3 nucleotides read TGTGCCAGCAGTGGGGGCCAAGAGACCCAGTACTTC. It translates to CASSGGQETQYF.